The source of this T cell receptor beta chain is a study of shared clonotypes between healthy human individuals. Study findings and constraints: Donors were few, which limited the genetic and exposure-history diversity represented. Naive subsets generally exceeded memory subsets in estimated richness.

In the sorted-subset replicate PCRs, roughly 210 ng DNA, 29,000 or so T cell genomes, was used. The method was immunoSEQ multiplex PCR; TCRdb's version includes in-frame clones alone and lacks a portion of them. The sample contains about 770,000 clones, roughly 72% of which appear only once. Germline V gives CDR1 SGHTA, CDR2 FQGNSA. V gave up 1 base and J gave up 6 bases, with 10 bases separating them. The CDR3 runs 14 residues. With respect to this clone: Its specificity is unknown.

Sequenced material: memory CD4+ T cells sorted from blood. This sample's subset: CD45RA-negative fraction. This TCR was sampled from a woman in her twenties or thirties in good health. The chain has TRBV7-2 and TRBJ2-1; unclear D gene. CDR3 region: CASSLVATSNEQFF. The CDR3 DNA reads as TGTGCCAGCAGCTTAGTAGCAACCTCCAATGAGCAGTTCTTC.